Detailed here is one T cell receptor beta chain. In the authors' workflow: By means of reference gene primer amplification, nucleated cell counts were estimated. The table came from immunoSEQ multiplex PCR; TCRdb's copy has only in-frame clones and leaves some out. The V and J calls and clone size were taken over from that table, and D and trimming were inferred from the DNA. The repertoire holds 250,000 to 300,000 clones, with about nine tenths as singletons. The CDR3 sequence is 15 residues long. Trimming left V 4 bases short and J 2 bases short, with 15 bases between. CDR1 and CDR2 (germline): MNHEY, SMNVEV (reference sequence). Seattle-derived patients entered the study during active infection and were followed longitudinally. The sample originates from a study of blood T cell repertoires in COVID-19. In the study overall: Acute and convalescent COVID-19 samples came from the United States, Italy and Spain.

The rearrangement joins TRBV27 to TRBJ2-7; TRBD1 might be the D (5 bases). The receptor comes from a woman in her thirties with COVID-19, enrolled during active disease. Sequencing used peripheral blood. CDR3 protein: CASSSQGVPPYEQYF. The CDR3 DNA reads TGTGCCAGCAGTTCGCAGGGCGTGCCTCCCTACGAGCAGTACTTC.